Below, 16 T cell receptor beta chains from the same sample are listed, as sequenced in a study of cytomegalovirus exposure and HLA in healthy donors. 13 Jbeta primers and 60 Vbeta primers were used for the PCR. Sequenced by immunoSEQ multiplex PCR; TCRdb stores in-frame clones only, minus some. The sample includes about 100,000 clones, roughly 70% of them seen just once. Sequenced input: PBMCs. The receptors here all came from a woman in her 40s in good health and CMV-seropositive.

This chain links TRBV7-9 with TRBJ1-5; 7 bases are shared with TRBD1. Germline CDR1 SEHNR, CDR2 FQNEAQ (reference sequence). The CDR3 consists of 14 residues. After removal of 2 bases from V and 6 bases from J, the junction contained 4 bases not matched to a gene. In nucleotides, the CDR3 is TGTGCCAGCAGCTTAACAGGGGATGGTCAGCCCCAGCATTTT. It specifies CASSLTGDGQPQHF. Variable domain in full (rest from reference TRBV7-9 and TRBJ1-5): DTGVSQNPRHKITKRGQNVTFRCDPISEHNRLYWYRQTLGQGPEFLTYFQNEAQLEKSRLLSDRFSAERPKGSFSTLEIQRTEQGDSAMYLCASSLTGDGQPQHFGDGTRLSIL.

J is TRBJ2-3 and V is TRBV2, with D perhaps TRBD1 (6 bases). V was clipped by 6 bases and J by 0 bases, with 13 bases between them. This CDR3 has 15 amino acids. Germline V gene lookup returns CDR1 SNHLY and CDR2 FYNNEI. The CDR3 DNA is TGTGCCAGCAGCCTGGGGACACCCAGCACAGATACGCAGTATTTT. It translates to CASSLGTPSTDTQYF.

This clone was recorded only once. This chain connects TRBV4-2 to TRBJ2-7; 14 bases align to TRBD2. The CDR3 extends over 16 amino acids. Germline V gene lookup returns CDR1 LGHNA and CDR2 YNFKEQ. The ends lost 4 bases at V and 7 bases at J; junction bases unmatched: 9. The CDR3 DNA is TGTGCCAGCAGCCGGGGTGGACTAGCGGGGGGTATGGAGCAGTACTTC. Its protein is CASSRGGLAGGMEQYF.

V is TRBV18 and J is TRBJ1-1, with D possibly being TRBD1 (6 bases). V lost 6 bases, J lost 4 bases, and 18 bases lay in between. The germline CDR1 and CDR2 sequences are KGHSH and LQKENI. This CDR3 is 15 amino acids long. The CDR3 spells CASSLQRTEATEAFF. The CDR3 nucleotides read TGTGCCAGCTCCCTACAAAGGACAGAGGCCACTGAAGCTTTCTTT.

The V gene is TRBV5-4, the J gene TRBJ2-2, with TRBD1 identical over 8 bases. The germline V gene has CDR1 SGHNT and CDR2 YYREEE (reference sequence). This CDR3 has 18 residues. With V trimmed by 4 bases and J by 7 bases, 18 bases remained unmatched. The chain's CDR3 is CASSPAIPRTGLSGELFF. For the CDR3, the DNA is TGTGCCAGCAGCCCCGCTATACCCCGGACAGGGCTTAGCGGGGAGCTGTTTTTT.

The chain carries TRBV29-1 and TRBJ1-3; D unresolved. The CDR3 spans 13 residues. The V gene's germline CDR1 is SQVTM and CDR2 ANQGSEA. Between the trimmed V and J ends, which lost 4 bases and 8 bases, there was a span of 15 bases. CDR3 in amino acids: CSVATGFADTIYF. DNA of the CDR3: TGCAGCGTTGCGACGGGATTCGCGGACACCATATATTTT.

The chain links TRBV7-9 to TRBJ2-7, with D possibly matching TRBD2 (7 bases). Deletions cut 6 bases from V and 4 bases from J, with 19 bases between. The germline V gene encodes CDR1 SEHNR and CDR2 FQNEAQ (reference sequence). The CDR3 is 15 amino acids. The CDR3 spells CASSPRGGARYEQYF. The CDR3 nucleotides read TGTGCCAGCAGTCCCAGGGGAGGGGCTCGGTACGAGCAGTACTTC.

J is TRBJ2-5 and V is TRBV5-6; the D gene is possibly TRBD2 (6 bases). V was shortened by 0 bases and J by 6 bases, with 15 bases between the two germline ends. This CDR3 is built from 15 residues. Per the germline V gene, CDR1 is SGHDT and CDR2 is YYEEEE. In nucleotides, the CDR3 is TGTGCCAGCAGCTTGGCCCGGGGAGGTAAACAGACCCAGTACTTC. Translating gives CASSLARGGKQTQYF.

CDR3 sequence (DNA): TGTGCCAGCAGCCAAGAACTAGCGGCTACAGGATTAGATACGCAGTATTTT. As protein: CASSQELAATGLDTQYF. The chain employs TRBV4-2 and TRBJ2-3, with 8 bases that match TRBD2. After removal of 0 bases from V and 5 bases from J, the junction contained 10 bases not matched to a gene. Per germline, CDR1 LGHNA and CDR2 YNFKEQ. CDR3 length: 17 residues.

This clone was seen more than once but under ten times. In the same sample, other DNA sequences code for this CDR3. The chain uses TRBV5-1 and TRBJ2-7; 11 bases fit TRBD1. The trim removed 5 bases at V and 3 bases at J, leaving 4 bases unmatched. The germline CDR1 and CDR2 sequences are SGHRS and YFSETQ. The CDR3 is 14 residues long. The CDR3 region has the DNA TGCGCCAGCAGTACCGGGACAGGGGGCTACGAGCAGTACTTC. It encodes CASSTGTGGYEQYF.

DNA of the CDR3: TGTGCCAGCAGCCAATGGGGCGGATCCACCCACGAGCAGTACTTC. Its translation: CASSQWGGSTHEQYF. The J gene is TRBJ2-7, the V gene TRBV7-9; D is perhaps TRBD1 (5 bases). The length of the CDR3 is 15 residues. Germline CDR1 and CDR2: SEHNR and FQNEAQ (reference sequence). V lost 5 bases and J lost 5, with 19 bases in between.

This clone was picked up one time. This chain joins TRBV5-1 and TRBJ1-2; TRBD1 matches at 10 bases. There are 14 residues in the CDR3. CDR1 SGHRS and CDR2 YFSETQ come from the germline V gene. Unmatched junction bases numbered 2, after V lost 0 bases and J lost 6 bases. The CDR3 DNA reads TGCGCCAGCAGCTTGGGGGGGACAGGGGATGGCTACACCTTC. This translates into CASSLGGTGDGYTF.

The genes are TRBV6-5 and TRBJ1-2, with D tentatively TRBD1 (6 bases). CDR3 size: 11 residues. V lost 6 bases and J 8 bases, leaving 10 bases between the germline ends. Germline CDR1 MNHEY, CDR2 SVGAGI. The CDR3 spells CASSGGGGYTF. CDR3 sequence (DNA): TGTGCCAGCAGCGGCGGGGGCGGCTACACCTTC.

This clone has more than one count but fewer than ten. The rearrangement links TRBV4-2 to TRBJ2-1; TRBD2 might be the D (7 bases). The CDR3 covers 16 residues. Between the trimmed V and J ends, which lost 0 bases and 2 bases, there was a span of 11 bases. The germline V gene encodes CDR1 LGHNA and CDR2 YNFKEQ. CDR3 sequence reads: CASSQDRGGAYNEQFF. The CDR3 DNA reads TGTGCCAGCAGCCAAGATAGAGGGGGGGCCTACAATGAGCAGTTCTTC.

The V and J genes are TRBV2 and TRBJ2-4; TRBD2 agrees at 9 bases. Germline values: CDR1 SNHLY, CDR2 FYNNEI. V was pared by 7 bases and J by 3 bases, with 7 bases of the junction left unmatched. The CDR3 is 15 residues long. This CDR3 reads CASKIDSGGKNIQYF. CDR3 coding DNA: TGTGCCAGCAAGATCGATAGCGGGGGCAAAAACATTCAGTACTTC.

The V gene is TRBV2, the J gene TRBJ1-1; D is unclear. Trimming removed 7 bases at V and 1 base at J, with 10 bases between. Germline lookup yields CDR1 SNHLY and CDR2 FYNNEI. The CDR3 loop spans 13 amino acids. DNA of the CDR3: TGTGCCAGCACTCCGACTTCGAACACTGAAGCTTTCTTT. Translated, it gives CASTPTSNTEAFF.